This passage covers 15 T cell receptor beta chains from one sample sequenced in a study of regulatory T cells in long-lasting Graves disease (dated by TCRdb to the early 2020s). The time point label of this sample denotes: newly diagnosed GD, antithyroid drugs for less than 3 months. RNA was extracted from PBMCs in TRIzol for both TCR sequencing and RNA sequencing. The receptor library was made with multiplex PCR. Instrument used: Illumina HiSeq 4000. To build TCR beta libraries, CDR3 regions were amplified by Arm-PCR using iRepertoire HTBI primers. TCRdb itself trimmed the public reads at Q25 with fastp, ran MiXCR and retained productive beta chains. Rows are combined by CDR3 protein, so each entry shows the most common genes and DNA. The sample records roughly 400,000 distinct CDR3 sequences, roughly 15% of which are singletons. 7.8% of the sample is taken by the ten largest. The same data also went into a second study, on T cells in Graves' hyperthyroidism and ophthalmopathy.

This material consisted of peripheral blood mononuclear cells (PBMCs), taken at new diagnosis, from a patient treated with antithyroid drugs. The source of these receptors is a woman aged 40 to 50 with Graves disease. Donor details come from another sample of the same person, matched by shared clones.

The chain is built from TRBV10-3 and TRBJ2-2; 11 nucleotides match TRBD2. The CDR3 runs 15 residues. From germline, CDR1 is ENHRY and CDR2 SYGVKD. After removal of 2 bases from V and 5 bases from J, the junction contained 1 base not matched to a gene. The CDR3 loop is CAISEVAGGTGELFF. The CDR3 bases are TGTGCCATCAGTGAGGTAGCGGGAGGGACCGGGGAGCTGTTTTTT.

In this sample, this clonotype turned up many times. The chain employs TRBV5-1 and TRBJ2-7; TRBD2 agrees at 10 bases. Germline V gene data show CDR1 as SGHRS and CDR2 as YFSETQ. V lost 0 bases and J lost 3; bases outside the gene matches: 3. The CDR3 spans 15 residues. The CDR3 DNA follows: TGCGCCAGCAGCTTGGGGGTAGCGGGAGGCTACGAGCAGTACTTC. Translated: CASSLGVAGGYEQYF.

This clonotype has a count of ten or more. The rearrangement joins TRBV27 to TRBJ2-5; tentative D call: TRBD1 (6 bases). The V gene's germline CDR1 is MNHEY and CDR2 SMNVEV (reference sequence). The ends were cut back, 7 bases at V and 5 bases at J, with 8 bases in the middle. The CDR3 contains 11 residues. The CDR3 DNA is TGTGCCAGCATGCAGGGGGAGACCCAGTACTTC. Translated, it gives CASMQGETQYF.

Written as DNA, the CDR3 is TGTGCCAGCAGCTTTGGTGTCCTTCGAAATACGCAGTATTTT. Residues: CASSFGVLRNTQYF. This chain joins TRBV11-2 and TRBJ2-3; D ambiguous. Trimming took 3 bases from V and 7 from J, leaving 14 bases between them. Per the germline V gene, CDR1 is SGHAT and CDR2 is FQNNGV. The CDR3 covers 14 residues.

This clonotype showed up many times. This chain connects TRBV19 to TRBJ2-1; 7 bases agree with TRBD2. Germline lookup yields CDR1 LNHDA and CDR2 SQIVND (reference sequence). The CDR3 has 15 amino acids. After removal of 4 bases from V and 0 bases from J, the junction contained 3 bases not matched to a gene. The CDR3 protein is CASSNGRSSYNEQFF. CDR3 in DNA: TGTGCCAGTAGTAACGGGAGGAGCTCCTACAATGAGCAGTTCTTC.

This clonotype showed up just a few times. The CDR3 nucleotides read TGTGCCAGCAGCTTGGCACAGACTAACACCGGGGAGCTGTTTTTT. It translates to CASSLAQTNTGELFF. The chain carries TRBV5-5 and TRBJ2-2; no reliable D call. The CDR3 sequence is 15 residues long. Trimming shortened V by 0 bases and J by 2 bases, and 8 bases separated the two germline ends. CDR1 is SGHKS, CDR2 YYEKEE, per germline (reference sequence). The full variable domain, completed using reference TRBV5-5 and TRBJ2-2, is DAGVTQSPTHLIKTRGQQVTLRCSPISGHKSVSWYQQVLGQGPQFIFQYYEKEERGRGNFPDRFSARQFPNYSSELNVNALLLGDSALYLCASSLAQTNTGELFFGEGSRLTVL.

This clonotype turned up a few times. The rearrangement uses TRBV6-1 and TRBJ2-5; D perhaps matches TRBD2 (5 bases). V shed 4 bases and J shed 5 bases, with 11 bases lying between them. From germline, CDR1 is MNHNS and CDR2 SASEGT. There are 13 residues in the CDR3. The CDR3 coding sequence is TGTGCCAGCAGTGTGGAAGGCGGGGAGACCCAGTACTTC. Its protein is CASSVEGGETQYF.

This clonotype was recorded at least ten times. The gene calls are TRBV11-2 and TRBJ2-1; D is perhaps TRBD1 (6 bases). With 2 bases removed from V and 7 bases from J, the gap between germline ends came to 12 bases. CDR3 length equals 14 residues. CDR1 and CDR2 (germline): SGHAT, FQNNGV. CDR3 in DNA: TGTGCCAGCAGCTTAAACTTGGGGACAAATGAGCAGTTCTTC. Its protein product is CASSLNLGTNEQFF.

The table lists this clonotype with a few counts. The chain has TRBV20-1 and TRBJ1-5; TRBD1 matches at 7 bases. The CDR3 spans 15 residues. With V trimmed by 3 bases and J by 7 bases, 12 bases remained unmatched. Germline V gene data show CDR1 as DFQATT and CDR2 as SNEGSKA (reference sequence). In DNA, the CDR3 is TGCAGTGCTAGGGATATAGGACAGGTAGGACAGCCCCAGCATTTT. Its translation: CSARDIGQVGQPQHF.

This clonotype was seen more than once but under ten times. The rearrangement links TRBV6-1 to TRBJ2-7; a possible D gene is TRBD2 (5 bases). Germline CDR1 is MNHNS and CDR2 is SASEGT. Trimming took 6 bases from V and 0 from J, leaving 12 bases between them. The CDR3 spans 14 residues. CDR3 in amino acids: CASRTDYGSYEQYF. The DNA of the CDR3 is TGTGCCAGCAGAACCGACTATGGCTCCTACGAGCAGTACTTC.

This clonotype was found many times. J is TRBJ2-1 and V is TRBV2; 13 nucleotides agree with TRBD2. CDR3 length equals 15 residues. CDR1 is SNHLY and CDR2 is FYNNEI in the germline V gene. With 7 bases clipped from V and 7 bases from J, the junction kept 7 bases outside the gene matches. CDR3 region: CASNGLAGEGNEQFF. In DNA, the CDR3 is TGTGCCAGCAATGGACTAGCGGGAGAAGGAAATGAGCAGTTCTTC.

This clonotype was seen at least ten times. The chain couples TRBV20-1 to TRBJ2-7; TRBD1 aligns across 9 bases. With V trimmed by 5 bases and J by 1 base, 9 bases remained unmatched. This CDR3 spans 15 amino acids. Germline V gene data show CDR1 as DFQATT and CDR2 as SNEGSKA (reference sequence). The CDR3 protein is CSALSDRGDSYEQYF. CDR3 in DNA: TGCAGTGCTCTCAGCGACAGGGGGGATTCCTACGAGCAGTACTTC.

This chain joins TRBV5-6 and TRBJ2-2; either TRBD1 or TRBD2 may supply D (8 bases each). The ends were cut back, 1 base at V and 7 bases at J, with 29 bases in the middle. Germline lookup yields CDR1 SGHDT and CDR2 YYEEEE. The CDR3 runs to 20 residues. CDR3: CASSLIQGAHPGGPVGELFF. CDR3 nucleotides: TGTGCCAGCAGCTTGATCCAGGGGGCGCATCCGGGAGGGCCGGTCGGGGAGCTGTTTTTT.

The V and J genes are TRBV19 and TRBJ2-1; D gene ambiguous. The germline V gene has CDR1 LNHDA and CDR2 SQIVND (reference sequence). The germline V and J ends were trimmed by 1 base and 0 bases, with 4 bases remaining between them. The CDR3 sequence is 14 residues long. CDR3 DNA: TGTGCCAGTAGTATAGGGGACTCCTACAATGAGCAGTTCTTC. Protein product: CASSIGDSYNEQFF.

With respect to this clonotype: An end of the junction does not agree with germline; a read error may underlie this. The CDR3 coding sequence is TGTGCCAGCAGCTCCGTCGGAGGGCGGACTGAGGCTTTCTTT. Translation: CASSSVGGRTEAFF. V usage is TRBV6-2 or TRBV6-3 and J usage is TRBJ1-1; D gene unclear. This CDR3 is built from 14 residues. The germline CDR1 and CDR2 sequences are MNHEY and SVGEGT.